The T cell receptor beta chain under discussion was sequenced for a study of T cell responses to AZD1222 COVID-19 vaccine. At the level of the study: Recipients boosted at about 4 weeks or about 12 weeks are pooled.

Regarding this clone: Its specificity is not known.

Sequencing used immunoSEQ multiplex PCR; TCRdb keeps in-frame clones, though not all of them. The sample records around 150,000 clones, 88% being singletons. This CDR3 has 16 residues. Germline V gene data show CDR1 as SGHDT and CDR2 as YYEEEE. Trimming removed 5 bases at V and 7 bases at J, with 19 bases between. Study-wide results and limits: Spike-spanning, vaccine-associated CD4 TCRs were dominant at 160-218 and 743-854.

The TCR originated in an adult in good health. This chain joins TRBV5-6 and TRBJ1-6, with D perhaps matching TRBD1 (6 bases). Source: peripheral blood, taken on day 0 of AZD1222 vaccination. CDR3 coding DNA: TGTGCCAGCAGTTCCCGAGGGCAGGGGAGAAATTCACCCCTCCACTTT. Translated, it gives CASSSRGQGRNSPLHF. Combining the CDR3 with reference TRBV5-6 and TRBJ1-6 gives the whole variable domain DAGVTQSPTHLIKTRGQQVTLRCSPKSGHDTVSWYQQALGQGPQFIFQYYEEEERQRGNFPDRFSGHQFPNYSSELNVNALLLGDSALYLCASSSRGQGRNSPLHFGNGTRLTVT.